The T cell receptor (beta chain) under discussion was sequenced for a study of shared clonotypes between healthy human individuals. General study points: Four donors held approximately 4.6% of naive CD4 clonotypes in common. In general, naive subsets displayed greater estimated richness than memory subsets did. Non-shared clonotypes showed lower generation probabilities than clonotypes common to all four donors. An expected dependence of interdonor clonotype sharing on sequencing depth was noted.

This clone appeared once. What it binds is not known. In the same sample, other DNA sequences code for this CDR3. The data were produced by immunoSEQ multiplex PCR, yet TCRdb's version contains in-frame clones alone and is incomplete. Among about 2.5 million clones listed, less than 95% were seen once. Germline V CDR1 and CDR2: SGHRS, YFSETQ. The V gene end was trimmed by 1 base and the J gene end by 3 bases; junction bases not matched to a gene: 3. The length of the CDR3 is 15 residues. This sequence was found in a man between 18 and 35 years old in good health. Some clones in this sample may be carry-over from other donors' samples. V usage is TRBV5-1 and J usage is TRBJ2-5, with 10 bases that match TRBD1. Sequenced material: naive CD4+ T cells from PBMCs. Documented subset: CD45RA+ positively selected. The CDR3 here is CASSLLGTGEETQYF. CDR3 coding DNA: TGCGCCAGCAGCTTGTTGGGGACAGGGGAAGAGACCCAGTACTTC.